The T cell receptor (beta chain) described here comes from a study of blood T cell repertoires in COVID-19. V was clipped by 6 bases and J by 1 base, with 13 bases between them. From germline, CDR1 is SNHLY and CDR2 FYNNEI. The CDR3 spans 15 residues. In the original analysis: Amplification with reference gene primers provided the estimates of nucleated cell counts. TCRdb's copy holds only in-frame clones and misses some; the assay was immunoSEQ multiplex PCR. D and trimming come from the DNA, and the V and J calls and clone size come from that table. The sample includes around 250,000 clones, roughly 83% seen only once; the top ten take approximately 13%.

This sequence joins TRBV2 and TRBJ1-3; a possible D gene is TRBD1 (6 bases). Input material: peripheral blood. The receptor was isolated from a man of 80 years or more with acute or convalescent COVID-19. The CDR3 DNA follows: TGTGCCAGCAGCCCCAGGGGCCTGTCTGGAAACACCATATATTTT. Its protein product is CASSPRGLSGNTIYF.